The rows below give T cell receptor beta chains drawn from one sample of a study of blood T cells in healthy people across ages. TCRdb re-called the 5' RACE reads through MiXCR, storing one row per CDR3 protein. The table includes roughly 800,000 distinct CDR3 sequences, 20% to 30% detected once. The same data also contributed to another study, on T cells of mothers and their children.

Input material: blood. These receptors came from a boy younger than 18 in good health. Each CDR3 is given with its conserved first and last residue. D genes are given only for firm matches. Clone size is shown for a subset of rows, as once, few, many or a class of expanded clone.

j_gene	d_gene	v_gene	abundance	CDR3nt	CDR3aa
TRBJ2-1	NA	TRBV10-2	NA	TGCGCCAGCAGTGAGGCAGGGTGGCAGTTCTTC	CASSEAGWQFF
TRBJ2-6	TRBD1	TRBV5-1	few	TGCGCCAGCAGCTACGGACAGGTTCGCTCTGGGGCCAACGTCCTGACTTTC	CASSYGQVRSGANVLTF
TRBJ2-5	NA	TRBV11-3	NA	TGTGCTAGCAGCTTAGTTTCGGTGTTCTCATTGTACCAAGAGACCCAGTACTTC	CASSLVSVFSLYQETQYF
TRBJ2-1	TRBD2	TRBV10-3	few	TGTGCCATCAGTGAGTCGTGGGGGGGGAGTGAGCAGTTCTTC	CAISESWGGSEQFF
TRBJ2-1	TRBD2	TRBV5-1	few	TGCGCCAGCAGCTTGGTTAGCGGGGGGGCCCTTGAGCAGTTCTTC	CASSLVSGGALEQFF
TRBJ1-5	NA	TRBV21-1	NA	TGTGCCAGCAGCGGTCACCCTCAGCCCCAACATTTT	CASSGHPQPQHF
TRBJ1-2	NA	TRBV29-1	NA	TGCAGCGCCCAGGAGGGACCTTTGGGCTACACCTTC	CSAQEGPLGYTF
TRBJ1-1	NA	TRBV12-3/TRBV12-4	NA	TGTGCCAGCAGCGAAGGGACCGTTAACACTGAAGCTTTCTTT	CASSEGTVNTEAFF
TRBJ2-5	NA	TRBV5-1	NA	TGCGCCAGCGCGGCCAGGGGTACAGAGACCCAGTACTTC	CASAARGTETQYF
TRBJ1-1	NA	TRBV3-1	few	TGTGCCAGCAGCCACCCGGGCCTCACGGGAGCTTTCTTT	CASSHPGLTGAFF
TRBJ1-1	NA	TRBV9	few	TGTGCCAGCAGCGTAGATGGGACTGAAGCTTTCTTT	CASSVDGTEAFF
TRBJ2-5	TRBD2	TRBV12-3/TRBV12-4	few	TGTGCCAGCAGCCCCCTGGGGGGGAAAAAAGAGACCCAGTACTTC	CASSPLGGKKETQYF
TRBJ1-1	TRBD1	TRBV12-3/TRBV12-4	few	TGTGCCAGCAGTTTAACAGGGGACCTAAACACTGAAGCTTTCTTT	CASSLTGDLNTEAFF